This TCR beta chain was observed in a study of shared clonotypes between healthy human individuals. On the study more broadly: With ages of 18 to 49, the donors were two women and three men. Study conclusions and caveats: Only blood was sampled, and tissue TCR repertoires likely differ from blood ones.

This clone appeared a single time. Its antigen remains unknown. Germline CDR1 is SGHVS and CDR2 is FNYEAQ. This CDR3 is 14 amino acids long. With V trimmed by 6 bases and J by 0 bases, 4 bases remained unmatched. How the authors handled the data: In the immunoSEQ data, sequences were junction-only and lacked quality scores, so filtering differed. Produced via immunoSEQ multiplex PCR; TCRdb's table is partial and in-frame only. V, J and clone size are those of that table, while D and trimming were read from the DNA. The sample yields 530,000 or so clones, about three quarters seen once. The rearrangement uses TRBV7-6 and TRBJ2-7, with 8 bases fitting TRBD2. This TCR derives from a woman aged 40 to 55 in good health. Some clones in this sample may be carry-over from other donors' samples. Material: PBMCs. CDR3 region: CASRPGTSSYEQYF. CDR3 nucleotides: TGTGCCAGCAGGCCCGGGACTAGCTCCTACGAGCAGTACTTC.